These 7 T cell receptor beta chains were sequenced from one sample in a study of T cells in narcolepsy. Assay: immunoSEQ multiplex PCR; the TCRdb copy retains only in-frame clones and omits some. The sample has fewer than 35,000 clones, over 75% seen once. Sequencing was performed on CD45RA- memory CD4+ T cells from PBMCs. The receptors stem from a human donor with narcolepsy.

V usage is TRBV6-5 and J usage is TRBJ2-7; D is unresolved. The CDR3 has 13 residues. V was clipped by 5 bases and J by 5 bases, with 13 bases between them. Looked up from germline, CDR1 is MNHEY and CDR2 is SVGAGI. The CDR3 reads CASSETDRHEQYF. CDR3 nucleotides: TGTGCCAGCAGTGAAACCGATAGGCACGAGCAGTACTTC.

The rearrangement uses TRBV5-1 and TRBJ2-3; D might be TRBD2 (6 bases). Deletions cut 4 bases from V and 4 bases from J, with 16 bases between. This CDR3 has 15 amino acids. CDR1 is SGHRS, CDR2 YFSETQ, per germline. Written as DNA, the CDR3 is TGCGCCAGCAGCGGGACGAGCGGGTGGGCAGATACGCAGTATTTT. The encoded protein is CASSGTSGWADTQYF.

Only a few counts were recorded for this clone. V gene TRBV15 combines with J gene TRBJ2-7; D might be TRBD2 (5 bases). The CDR3 has 14 amino acids. Trimming stripped 0 bases from V and 3 bases from J, with 9 bases between. The V gene's germline CDR1 is LNHNV and CDR2 YYDKDF (reference sequence). The DNA for the CDR3 is TGTGCCACCAGCAGAGATCTTGAGGGCTACGAGCAGTACTTC. Amino acid sequence: CATSRDLEGYEQYF.

The chain employs TRBV2 and TRBJ1-5; TRBD1 might be the D (5 bases). This CDR3 comprises 13 residues. Trimming cost V 5 bases and J 4 bases, with 9 bases left between them. Germline assignment: CDR1 SNHLY and CDR2 FYNNEI. The CDR3 sequence: CASSFGTNQPQHF. The CDR3 bases are TGTGCCAGCAGTTTCGGGACGAATCAGCCCCAGCATTTT.

This clone has only a few counts. V gene TRBV6-5 combines with J gene TRBJ1-1, with D unclear. Germline CDR1 and CDR2: MNHEY and SVGAGI. The V and J ends lost 0 bases and 4 bases respectively, with 6 bases between them. The CDR3 contains 13 residues. In DNA, the CDR3 is TGTGCCAGCAGTTACTCGCTATTCACTGAAGCTTTCTTT. It encodes CASSYSLFTEAFF.

The chain joins TRBV7-9 to TRBJ1-1, with D unresolved. The V and J ends lost 1 base and 0 bases respectively, with 9 bases between them. Germline V lookup: CDR1 SEHNR, CDR2 FQNEAQ (reference sequence). This CDR3 spans 15 amino acids. The DNA of the CDR3 is TGTGCCAGCAGCTTAGACCCCACAATGAACACTGAAGCTTTCTTT. This codes for CASSLDPTMNTEAFF.

This clone came up a few times. V usage is TRBV6-6 and J usage is TRBJ1-4; 9 bases are shared with TRBD1. The J segment lost 4 bases and the V segment lost 5 bases, leaving 2 bases of the junction unmatched. From germline, CDR1 is MNHNY and CDR2 SVGAGI (reference sequence). CDR3 length equals 14 residues. This CDR3 reads CASSGDRVNEKLFF. The CDR3 DNA follows: TGTGCCAGCAGTGGGGACAGGGTTAATGAAAAACTGTTTTTT.